Below, 4 T cell receptor beta chains from the same sample are listed, as sequenced in a study of control samples from healthy donors and cancer patients. TCRdb keeps only in-frame clones here, not all; method: immunoSEQ multiplex PCR. The top ten clones hold around 11% of a sample with about 140,000 clones, around nine tenths of them seen once. Specimen: blood. The receptors derive from a man aged 30 to 39 in good health.

In regard to this clone: This specimen includes other DNA sequences encoding the same CDR3. Written as DNA, the CDR3 is TGTGCCTGGAGCCCCTACAATGAGCAGTTCTTC. Amino acids: CAWSPYNEQFF. The chain is built from TRBV30 and TRBJ2-1; D uncertain. Trimming shortened V by 3 bases and J by 2 bases, and 2 bases separated the two germline ends. Germline V lookup: CDR1 GTSNPN, CDR2 SVGIG (reference sequence). This CDR3 region has 11 residues.

V is TRBV19 and J is TRBJ2-6; TRBD1 aligns across 8 bases. The CDR3 is 19 amino acids. After removal of 1 base from V and 0 bases from J, the junction contained 8 bases not matched to a gene. CDR1 is LNHDA, CDR2 SQIVND, per germline (reference sequence). The CDR3 DNA reads TGTGCCAGTAGTATAGGTGAAGGACAGGGTCCCTCTGGGGCCAACGTCCTGACTTTC. This encodes CASSIGEGQGPSGANVLTF.

The V gene is TRBV7-2, the J gene TRBJ1-2; the match to TRBD1 covers 7 bases. The germline CDR1 and CDR2 sequences are SGHTA and FQGNSA. J lost 4 bases, V lost 6 bases, and 11 bases had no gene match. The CDR3 runs to 15 residues. The DNA for the CDR3 is TGTGCCAGCAGTCTTACCGGGACAGCGAGCTATGGCTACACCTTC. Its translation: CASSLTGTASYGYTF.

This clone was counted a single time. V is TRBV7-8 and J is TRBJ1-2; the D is unclear. V lost 3 bases, J lost 8 bases, and 13 bases lay in between. CDR3 length: 13 amino acids. The V gene's germline CDR1 is SGHVS and CDR2 FQNEAQ. CDR3: CASSFRPDLGYTF. Written as DNA, the CDR3 is TGTGCCAGCAGCTTTAGACCCGATCTGGGCTACACCTTC.